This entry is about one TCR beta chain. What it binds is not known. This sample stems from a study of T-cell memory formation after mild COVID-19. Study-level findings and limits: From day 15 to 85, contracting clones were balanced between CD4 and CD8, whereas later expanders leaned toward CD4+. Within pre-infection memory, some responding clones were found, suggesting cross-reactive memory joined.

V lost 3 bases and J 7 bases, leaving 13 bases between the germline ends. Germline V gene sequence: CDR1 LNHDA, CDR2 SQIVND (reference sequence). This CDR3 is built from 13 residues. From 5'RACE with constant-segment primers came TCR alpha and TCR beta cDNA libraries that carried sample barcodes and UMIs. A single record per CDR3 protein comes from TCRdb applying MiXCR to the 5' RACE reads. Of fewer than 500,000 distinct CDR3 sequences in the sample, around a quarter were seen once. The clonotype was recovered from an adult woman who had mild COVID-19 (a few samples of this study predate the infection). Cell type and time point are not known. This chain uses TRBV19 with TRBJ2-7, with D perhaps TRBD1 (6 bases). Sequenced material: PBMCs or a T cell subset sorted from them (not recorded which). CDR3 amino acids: CASSIPPGTEQYF. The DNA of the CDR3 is TGTGCCAGTAGTATCCCCCCAGGGACAGAGCAGTACTTC.